One and the same sample provided the 22 T cell receptor gamma chains below, sequenced in a study of Vδ1+ human thymocytes. Study-level findings and limits: Highly polyclonal TRG and TRD repertoires with Gaussian CDR3 length distributions appeared in thymus.

Extracted RNA was reverse transcribed into cDNA. Multiplex PCR used pooled V-gene forward primers and a constant-region reverse primer to amplify CDR3s. TCRdb used CATT to re-call clones from the multiplex PCR reads. The sample lists approximately 8,700 gamma-chain clones; around 54% were seen once. These TCRs' antigens remain unknown. Sequencing was done on a sample of Vdelta1+ gamma-delta thymocytes from the thymus. Subset reported: FACS-sorted CD3+ TCRalphabeta- TCRVdelta1+ TCRVdelta2- thymocytes. The receptors come from a girl under two years old who had congenital heart surgery.

As regards this clone: This sample also contains other DNA sequences that code for the same CDR3. The chain carries TRGV2 and TRGJ1 or TRGJ2. TCRdb supplies no J gene; here it was assigned by aligning the nucleotide sequence to germline. Unmatched junction bases numbered 4, after V lost 0 bases and J lost 5 bases. Germline CDR1 is EGSNGY and CDR2 is YDSYNSKV. CDR3 length: 13 residues. In DNA, the CDR3 is TGTGCCACCTGGGACGGGCGGGATTATAAGAAACTCTTT. Protein: CATWDGRDYKKLF.

To note about this clone: An end of the junction differs from the germline gene, which may be a read error. J is TRGJ1 or TRGJ2 and V is TRGV2. As TCRdb names no J gene, one was assigned here on the basis of a DNA match to germline. Germline loops: CDR1 EGSNGY, CDR2 YDSYNSKV. The CDR3 sequence is 13 residues long. CDR3 sequence reads: CTTWDGPSYKKLF. CDR3 DNA sequence: TGTACCACCTGGGACGGGCCCAGTTATAAGAAACTCTTT.

This chain links TRGV3 with TRGJ1 or TRGJ2. Since TCRdb gives no J gene, matching the DNA to germline was used here to assign it. Germline loops: CDR1 VTNTFY, CDR2 YDVSTARD (reference sequence). The V segment lost 2 bases and the J segment 3 bases; nucleotides outside the gene matches: 4. The CDR3 contains 13 residues. CDR3 sequence: CATWDTPYYKKLF. As DNA, the CDR3 is TGTGCCACCTGGGACACCCCTTATTATAAGAAACTCTTT.

This rearrangement joins TRGV2 to TRGJ1 or TRGJ2. As TCRdb names no J gene, one was assigned here on the basis of a DNA match to germline. The CDR3 has 11 residues. V shed 1 base and J 11 bases; nucleotides not matched to a gene: 5. CDR1 and CDR2 from the germline V gene are EGSNGY and YDSYNSKV. DNA for the CDR3: TGTGCCACCTGGGACGGAGCGGAGAAACTCTTT. Amino acid sequence: CATWDGAEKLF.

The rearrangement uses TRGV4 and TRGJ1 or TRGJ2. Because TCRdb records no J gene, it was assigned here through a match of the DNA to germline. CDR1 and CDR2 from the germline V gene are EGSTGY and YDSYTSSV. The CDR3 has 13 residues. The V segment lost 2 bases and the J segment 5 bases; nucleotides outside the gene matches: 6. As DNA, the CDR3 is TGTGCCACCTGGGATGCGCTTAATTATAAGAAACTCTTT. It is translated as CATWDALNYKKLF.

This clone was seen a handful of times. This chain connects TRGV2 to TRGJ1 or TRGJ2. V was clipped by 0 bases and J by 6 bases; unmatched bases: 5. Germline assignment: CDR1 EGSNGY and CDR2 YDSYNSKV. This CDR3 has 13 amino acids. CDR3 sequence: CATWDGLFYKKLF. The DNA for the CDR3 is TGTGCCACCTGGGACGGGCTTTTTTATAAGAAACTCTTT.

The chain couples TRGV9 to TRGJ1 or TRGJ2. No J segment appears in TCRdb, so it was assigned here by matching the sequence to germline. The CDR3 extends over 14 amino acids. Germline assignment: CDR1 GITISATS and CDR2 ISYDGTV (reference sequence). Germline trimming cut 1 base from V and 5 bases from J; bases unmatched to any gene: 8. The CDR3 is CALWEVGGDYKKLF. Written as DNA, the CDR3 is TGTGCCTTGTGGGAGGTCGGAGGCGATTATAAGAAACTCTTT.

This chain joins TRGV5 and TRGJ1 or TRGJ2. The J gene was missing in TCRdb and was found by matching the end of the DNA to germline. CDR1 is VINAFY and CDR2 is YDVSNSKD in the germline V gene. The CDR3 covers 15 residues. Trimming at V came to 8 bases and at J to 0 bases, leaving 13 bases not matched to a gene. This chain's CDR3 is CATSPFQPNYYKKLF. The DNA of the CDR3 is TGTGCCACCTCTCCCTTTCAACCGAATTATTATAAGAAACTCTTT.

About this clone: This CDR3 is also generated by other DNA sequences in the sample. V and J are TRGV9 and TRGJ1 or TRGJ2. Germline matching of the DNA provided the J gene here, since TCRdb leaves it blank. CDR1 is GITISATS and CDR2 is ISYDGTV in the germline V gene (reference sequence). V dropped 0 bases and J dropped 0; count of bases not matched to a gene: 2. The CDR3 contains 14 residues. The DNA for the CDR3 is TGTGCCTTGTGGGAGGTGCTGAATTATTATAAGAAACTCTTT. Encoded protein: CALWEVLNYYKKLF.

The chain combines TRGV5 with TRGJ1 or TRGJ2. No J segment appears in TCRdb, so it was assigned here by matching the sequence to germline. Germline V gives CDR1 VINAFY, CDR2 YDVSNSKD. This CDR3 contains 15 residues. The V gene end was trimmed by 0 bases and the J gene end by 6 bases; junction bases not matched to a gene: 11. This CDR3 reads CATWDRPLRFYKKLF. DNA for the CDR3: TGTGCCACCTGGGACAGGCCGCTGAGATTTTATAAGAAACTCTTT.

The genes are TRGV8 and TRGJ1 or TRGJ2. TCRdb leaves out the J gene; it was filled in here by matching the DNA to germline. Trimming removed 0 bases from V and 10 bases from J; junction bases left unmatched: 9. The CDR3 runs to 13 residues. The germline V gene has CDR1 VENAVY and CDR2 YDSYNSRV. The CDR3 spells CATWDRRLWKKLF. The CDR3 DNA reads as TGTGCCACCTGGGATAGGAGGCTTTGGAAGAAACTCTTT.

This clone was seen a few times. The J gene is TRGJ1 or TRGJ2, the V gene TRGV4. Germline lookup yields CDR1 EGSTGY and CDR2 YDSYTSSV. The J segment lost 8 bases and the V segment lost 1 base, leaving 8 bases of the junction unmatched. The CDR3 has 13 residues. The CDR3: CATWDGPDNKKLF. The CDR3 DNA follows: TGTGCCACCTGGGATGGCCCAGATAATAAGAAACTCTTT.

The table lists this clone with a few counts. The chain joins TRGV9 to TRGJ1 or TRGJ2. TCRdb lists no J gene, so it was determined here by aligning the DNA to germline. This CDR3 comprises 13 residues. CDR1 and CDR2 (germline): GITISATS, ISYDGTV (reference sequence). V gave up 3 bases and J gave up 8 bases; unmatched junction bases: 10. The CDR3 nucleotides are TGTGCCTTGTGGGAGCCCAGAGTAGATAAGAAACTCTTT. Translation: CALWEPRVDKKLF.

The rearrangement uses TRGV3 and TRGJP2. The J gene was missing in TCRdb and was found by matching the end of the DNA to germline. V lost 0 bases and J lost 6; bases outside the gene matches: 7. The germline V gene encodes CDR1 VTNTFY and CDR2 YDVSTARD (reference sequence). The CDR3 runs to 15 residues. The CDR3 sequence: CATWDRSARDWIKTF. CDR3 sequence (DNA): TGTGCCACCTGGGACAGGTCAGCACGTGATTGGATCAAGACGTTT.

The V and J genes are TRGV5 and TRGJ1 or TRGJ2. TCRdb carries no J gene annotation; the J gene was assigned here by matching the DNA with germline. CDR3 length: 13 residues. CDR1 is VINAFY and CDR2 is YDVSNSKD in the germline V gene. J lost 6 bases, V lost 0 bases, and 5 bases had no gene match. CDR3 coding DNA: TGTGCCACCTGGGACAGGCCCGCTTATAAGAAACTCTTT. Encoded protein: CATWDRPAYKKLF.

As regards this clone: A much larger clone differs from this one at a single base, so this may be a read error. The V and J genes are TRGV8 and TRGJ1 or TRGJ2. The J gene was not available in TCRdb and was assigned here by matching the DNA to germline segments. This CDR3 is 9 amino acids long. The V gene's germline CDR1 is VENAVY and CDR2 YDSYNSRV. Unmatched junction bases numbered 1, after V lost 5 bases and J lost 9 bases. CDR3 DNA: TGTGCCACCTGGGTTAAGAAACTCTTT. Encoded protein: CATWVKKLF.

This clone has only a few counts. The chain has TRGV5 and TRGJ1 or TRGJ2. This CDR3 is 12 amino acids long. CDR1 and CDR2 (germline): VINAFY, YDVSNSKD. V lost 0 bases and J lost 15; bases outside the gene matches: 11. This CDR3 reads CATWDRRTQILF. The CDR3 nucleotides are TGTGCCACCTGGGACAGGCGAACGCAGATACTCTTT.

The table lists this clone with a few counts. This rearrangement joins TRGV8 to TRGJ1 or TRGJ2. The germline V gene encodes CDR1 VENAVY and CDR2 YDSYNSRV. The trim removed 8 bases at V and 11 bases at J, leaving 6 bases unmatched. The CDR3 covers 9 residues. The CDR3 bases are TGTGCCACCTCCGAGGAGAAACTCTTT. Amino acids: CATSEEKLF.

The chain is built from TRGV5 and TRGJ1 or TRGJ2. TCRdb is silent on the J gene; assignment here came from matching the DNA to germline. From germline, CDR1 is VINAFY and CDR2 YDVSNSKD. This CDR3 contains 14 residues. With 1 base clipped from V and 2 bases from J, the junction kept 5 bases outside the gene matches. CDR3 sequence reads: CATWDSPYYYKKLF. The CDR3 nucleotides read TGTGCCACCTGGGACAGTCCCTATTATTATAAGAAACTCTTT.

This clone has just a few counts. The rearrangement joins TRGV2 to TRGJ1 or TRGJ2. Per the germline V gene, CDR1 is EGSNGY and CDR2 is YDSYNSKV. V dropped 0 bases and J dropped 8; count of bases not matched to a gene: 4. There are 12 residues in the CDR3. The CDR3 DNA follows: TGTGCCACCTGGGACGGGAATGATAAGAAACTCTTT. It specifies CATWDGNDKKLF.

This clone has more than one count but fewer than ten. The rearrangement links TRGV9 to TRGJ1 or TRGJ2. CDR1 GITISATS and CDR2 ISYDGTV come from the germline V gene (reference sequence). V lost 3 bases and J lost 13; bases outside the gene matches: 3. The CDR3 spans 9 residues. CDR3 nucleotide sequence: TGTGCCTTGTGGGAGAATAAACTCTTT. Encoded protein: CALWENKLF.

V usage is TRGV8 and J usage is TRGJ1 or TRGJ2. Assignment of the J gene here rests on matching the DNA to germline, because TCRdb gives none. CDR3 length: 16 residues. Germline V gives CDR1 VENAVY, CDR2 YDSYNSRV. Trimming removed 4 bases from V and 6 bases from J; junction bases left unmatched: 18. The CDR3 bases are TGTGCCACCTGGGACCGTTCGACTTCGTATGTTTATAAGAAACTCTTT. Amino acid sequence: CATWDRSTSYVYKKLF.